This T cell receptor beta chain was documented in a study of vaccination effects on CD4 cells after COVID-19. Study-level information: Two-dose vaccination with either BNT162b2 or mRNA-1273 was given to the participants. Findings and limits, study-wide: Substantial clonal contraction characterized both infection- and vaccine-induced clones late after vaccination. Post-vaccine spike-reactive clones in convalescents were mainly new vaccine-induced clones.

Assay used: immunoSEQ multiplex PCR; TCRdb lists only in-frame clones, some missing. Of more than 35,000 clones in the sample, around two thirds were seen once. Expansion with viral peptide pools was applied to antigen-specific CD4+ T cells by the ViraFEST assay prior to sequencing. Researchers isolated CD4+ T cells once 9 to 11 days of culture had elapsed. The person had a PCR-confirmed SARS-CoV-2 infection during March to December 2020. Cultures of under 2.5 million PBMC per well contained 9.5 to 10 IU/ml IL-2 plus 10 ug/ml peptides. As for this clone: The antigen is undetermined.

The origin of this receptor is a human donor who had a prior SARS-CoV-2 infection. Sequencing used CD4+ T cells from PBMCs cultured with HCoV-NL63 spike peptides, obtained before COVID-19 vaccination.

This CDR3 is CASSLIGDTDTQYF. The CDR3 coding sequence is TGTGCCAGCAGCTTAATCGGGGACACAGATACGCAGTATTTT. The chain links TRBV7-9 to TRBJ2-3; tentatively, D is TRBD2 (5 bases). The V and J ends lost 2 bases and 2 bases respectively, with 8 bases between them. Per the germline V gene, CDR1 is SEHNR and CDR2 is FQNEAQ (reference sequence). The CDR3 length is 14 residues.